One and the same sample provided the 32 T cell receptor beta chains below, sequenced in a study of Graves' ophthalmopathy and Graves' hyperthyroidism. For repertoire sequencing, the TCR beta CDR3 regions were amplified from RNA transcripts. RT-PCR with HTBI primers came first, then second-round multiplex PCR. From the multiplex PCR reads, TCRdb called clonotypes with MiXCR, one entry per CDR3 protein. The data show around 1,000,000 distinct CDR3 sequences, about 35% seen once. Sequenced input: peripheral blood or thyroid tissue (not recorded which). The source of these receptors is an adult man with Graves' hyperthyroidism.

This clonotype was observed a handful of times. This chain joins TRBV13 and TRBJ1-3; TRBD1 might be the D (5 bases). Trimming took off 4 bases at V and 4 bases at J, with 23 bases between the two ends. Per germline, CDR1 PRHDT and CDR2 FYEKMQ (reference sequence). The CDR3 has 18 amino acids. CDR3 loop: CASSSTTARLVFGNTIYF. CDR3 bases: TGTGCCAGCAGCTCAACGACAGCCCGGCTTGTCTTCGGAAACACCATATATTTT.

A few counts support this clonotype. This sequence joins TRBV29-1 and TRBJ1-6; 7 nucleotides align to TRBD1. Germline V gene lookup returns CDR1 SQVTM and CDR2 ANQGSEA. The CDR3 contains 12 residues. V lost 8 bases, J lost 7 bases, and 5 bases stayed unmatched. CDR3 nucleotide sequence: TGCAGCACCGGGACAGTAAATTCACCCCTCCACTTT. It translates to CSTGTVNSPLHF.

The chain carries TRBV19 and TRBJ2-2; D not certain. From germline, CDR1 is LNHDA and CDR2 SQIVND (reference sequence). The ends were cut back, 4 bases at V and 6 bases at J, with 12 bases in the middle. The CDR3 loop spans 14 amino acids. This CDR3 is CASSNSSDAGELFF. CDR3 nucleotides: TGTGCCAGTAGTAACAGCTCGGACGCCGGGGAGCTGTTTTTT. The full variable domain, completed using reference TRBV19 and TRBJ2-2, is DGGITQSPKYLFRKEGQNVTLSCEQNLNHDAMYWYRQDPGQGLRLIYYSQIVNDFQKGDIAEGYSVSREKKESFPLTVTSAQKNPTAFYLCASSNSSDAGELFFGEGSRLTVL.

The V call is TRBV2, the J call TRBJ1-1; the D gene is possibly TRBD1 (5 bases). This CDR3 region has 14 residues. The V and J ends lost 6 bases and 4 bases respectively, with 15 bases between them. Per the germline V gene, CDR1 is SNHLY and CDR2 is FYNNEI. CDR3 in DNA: TGTGCCAGCAGGTTGGGACCGCGGGGCACTGAAGCTTTCTTT. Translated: CASRLGPRGTEAFF.

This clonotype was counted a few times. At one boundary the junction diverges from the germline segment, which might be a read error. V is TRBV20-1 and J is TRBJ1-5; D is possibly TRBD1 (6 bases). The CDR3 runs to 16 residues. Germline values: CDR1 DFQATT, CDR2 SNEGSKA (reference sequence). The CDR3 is CSARGRGGSGNQPQHF. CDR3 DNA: TGCAGTGCCAGAGGGAGGGGGGGTAGCGGCAATCAGCCCCAGCATTTT.

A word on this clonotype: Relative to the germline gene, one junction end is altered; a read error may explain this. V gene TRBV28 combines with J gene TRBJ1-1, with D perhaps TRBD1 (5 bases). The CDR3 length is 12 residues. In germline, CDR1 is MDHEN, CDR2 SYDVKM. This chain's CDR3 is CASSLRGTGAFF. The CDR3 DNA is TGTGCCAGCAGTTTGAGGGGAACTGGAGCTTTCTTT.

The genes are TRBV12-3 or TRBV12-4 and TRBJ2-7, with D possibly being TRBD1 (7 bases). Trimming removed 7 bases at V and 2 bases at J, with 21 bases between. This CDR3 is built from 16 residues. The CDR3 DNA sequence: TGTGCCAGCAATTTGGTCAGCGGCAGGGGGGCCTACGAGCAGTACTTC. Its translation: CASNLVSGRGAYEQYF.

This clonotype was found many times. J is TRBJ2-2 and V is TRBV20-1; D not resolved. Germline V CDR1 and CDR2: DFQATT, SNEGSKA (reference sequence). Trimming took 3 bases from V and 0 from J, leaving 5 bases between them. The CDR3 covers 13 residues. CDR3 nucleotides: TGCAGTGCTAGGTCAGCGAACACCGGGGAGCTGTTTTTT. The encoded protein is CSARSANTGELFF.

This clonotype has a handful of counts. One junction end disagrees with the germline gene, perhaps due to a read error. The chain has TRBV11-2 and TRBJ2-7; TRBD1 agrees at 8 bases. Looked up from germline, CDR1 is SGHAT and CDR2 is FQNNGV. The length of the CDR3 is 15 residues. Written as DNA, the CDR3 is TGTGCCAGCAGCGTAGGACAGGGCCGACCCTACGAGCAGTGCTTC. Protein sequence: CASSVGQGRPYEQCF.

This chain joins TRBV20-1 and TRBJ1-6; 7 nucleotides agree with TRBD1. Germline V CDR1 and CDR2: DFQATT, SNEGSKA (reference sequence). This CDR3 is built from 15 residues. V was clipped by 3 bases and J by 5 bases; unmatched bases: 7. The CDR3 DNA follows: TGCAGTGCTAGCAACAGGGGAAGGAATAATTCACCCCTCCACTTT. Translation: CSASNRGRNNSPLHF.

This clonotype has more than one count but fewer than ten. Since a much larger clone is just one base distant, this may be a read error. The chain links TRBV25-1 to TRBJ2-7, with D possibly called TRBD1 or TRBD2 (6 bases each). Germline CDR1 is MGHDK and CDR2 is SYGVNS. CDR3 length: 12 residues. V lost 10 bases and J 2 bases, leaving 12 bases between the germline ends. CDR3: CATRGVPYEQYF. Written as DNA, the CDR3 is TGTGCCACGAGGGGGGTGCCCTACGAGCAGTACTTC.

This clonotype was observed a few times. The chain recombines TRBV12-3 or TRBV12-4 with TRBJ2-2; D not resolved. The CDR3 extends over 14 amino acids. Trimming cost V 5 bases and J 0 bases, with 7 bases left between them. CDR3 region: CASSLKTNTGELFF. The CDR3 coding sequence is TGTGCCAGCAGTCTTAAGACGAACACCGGGGAGCTGTTTTTT.

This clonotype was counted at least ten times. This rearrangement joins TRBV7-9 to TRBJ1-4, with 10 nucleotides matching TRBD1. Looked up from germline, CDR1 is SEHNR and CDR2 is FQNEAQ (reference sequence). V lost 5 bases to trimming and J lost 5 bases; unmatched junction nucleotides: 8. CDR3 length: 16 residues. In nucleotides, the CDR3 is TGTGCCAGCAGCCCCCCTTTGGACAGGGGGAATGAAAAACTGTTTTTT. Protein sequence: CASSPPLDRGNEKLFF.

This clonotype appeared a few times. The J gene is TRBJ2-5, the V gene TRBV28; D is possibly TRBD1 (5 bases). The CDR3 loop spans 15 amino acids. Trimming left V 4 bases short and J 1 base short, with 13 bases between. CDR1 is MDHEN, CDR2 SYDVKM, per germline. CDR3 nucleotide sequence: TGTGCCAGCAGTTCCTCGCAGGGCGTCCAAGAGACCCAGTACTTC. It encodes CASSSSQGVQETQYF. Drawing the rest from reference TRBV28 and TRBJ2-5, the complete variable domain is DVKVTQSSRYLVKRTGEKVFLECVQDMDHENMFWYRQDPGLGLRLIYFSYDVKMKEKGDIPEGYSVSREKKERFSLILESASTNQTSMYLCASSSSQGVQETQYFGPGTRLLVL.

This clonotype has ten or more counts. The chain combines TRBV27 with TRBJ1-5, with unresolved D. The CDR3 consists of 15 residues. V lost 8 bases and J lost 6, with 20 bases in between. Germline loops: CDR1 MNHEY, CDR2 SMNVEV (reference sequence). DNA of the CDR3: TGTGCCAGCCCGGTCGGGAAGGGTCACTGTCAGCCCCAGCATTTT. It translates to CASPVGKGHCQPQHF.

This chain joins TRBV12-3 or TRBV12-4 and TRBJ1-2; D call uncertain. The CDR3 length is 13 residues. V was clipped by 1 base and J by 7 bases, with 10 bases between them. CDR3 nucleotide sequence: TGTGCCAGCAGTTTAGGCGTTTTTCGTGGCTACACCTTC. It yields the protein CASSLGVFRGYTF.

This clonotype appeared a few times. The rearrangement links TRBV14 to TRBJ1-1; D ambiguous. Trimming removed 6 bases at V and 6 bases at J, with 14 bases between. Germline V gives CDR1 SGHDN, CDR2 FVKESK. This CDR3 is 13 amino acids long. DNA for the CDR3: TGTGCCAGCAGTTATTTAGAGCTTTCTGAAGCTTTCTTT. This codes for CASSYLELSEAFF.

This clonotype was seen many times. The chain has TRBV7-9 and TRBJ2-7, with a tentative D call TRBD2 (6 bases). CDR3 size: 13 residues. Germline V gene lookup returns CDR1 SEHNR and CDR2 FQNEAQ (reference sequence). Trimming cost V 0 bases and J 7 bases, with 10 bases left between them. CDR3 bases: TGTGCCAGCAGCTTAGCGGGGGGTTGGGAGCAGTACTTC. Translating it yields CASSLAGGWEQYF.

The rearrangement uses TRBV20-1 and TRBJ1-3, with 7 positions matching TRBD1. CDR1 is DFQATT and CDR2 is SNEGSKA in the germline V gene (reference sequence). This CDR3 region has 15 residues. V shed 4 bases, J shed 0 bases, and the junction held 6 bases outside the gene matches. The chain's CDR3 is CSAKGQTSSGNTIYF. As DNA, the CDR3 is TGCAGTGCTAAGGGACAGACAAGCTCTGGAAACACCATATATTTT.

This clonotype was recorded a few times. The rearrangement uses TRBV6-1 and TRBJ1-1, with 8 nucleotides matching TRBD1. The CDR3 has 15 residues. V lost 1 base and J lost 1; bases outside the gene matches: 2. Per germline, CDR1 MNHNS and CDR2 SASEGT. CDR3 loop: CASSEGGTGNTEAFF. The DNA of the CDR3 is TGTGCCAGCAGTGAAGGTGGGACAGGGAACACTGAAGCTTTCTTT.

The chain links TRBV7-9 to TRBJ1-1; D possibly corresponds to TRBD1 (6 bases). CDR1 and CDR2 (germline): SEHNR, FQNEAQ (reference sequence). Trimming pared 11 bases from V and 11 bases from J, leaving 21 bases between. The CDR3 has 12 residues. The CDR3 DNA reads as TGTGCCTGGAGTGTAGAAGGGCAGGGGGCTTTCTTT. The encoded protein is CAWSVEGQGAFF. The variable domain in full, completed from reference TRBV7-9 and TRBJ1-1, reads DTGVSQNPRHKITKRGQNVTFRCDPISEHNRLYWYRQTLGQGPEFLTYFQNEAQLEKSRLLSDRFSAERPKGSFSTLEIQRTEQGDSAMYLCAWSVEGQGAFFGQGTRLTVV.

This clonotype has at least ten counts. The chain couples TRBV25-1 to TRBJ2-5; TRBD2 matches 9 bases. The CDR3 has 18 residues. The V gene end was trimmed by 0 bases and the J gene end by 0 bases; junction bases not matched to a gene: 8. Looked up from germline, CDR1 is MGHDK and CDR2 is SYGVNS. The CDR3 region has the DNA TGTGCCAGCAGTGAATATAGGTTGGCTAGCGGGAACCAAGAGACCCAGTACTTC. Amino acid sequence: CASSEYRLASGNQETQYF.

CDR3 sequence (DNA): TGTGCCAGCAGTTGGAGCCTTAATCAGCCCCAGCATTTT. Residues: CASSWSLNQPQHF. The chain combines TRBV6-2 or TRBV6-3 with TRBJ1-5; D not resolved. The germline V gene has CDR1 MNHEY and CDR2 SVGEGT. V shed 4 bases and J shed 4 bases, with 8 bases lying between them. The CDR3 contains 13 residues.

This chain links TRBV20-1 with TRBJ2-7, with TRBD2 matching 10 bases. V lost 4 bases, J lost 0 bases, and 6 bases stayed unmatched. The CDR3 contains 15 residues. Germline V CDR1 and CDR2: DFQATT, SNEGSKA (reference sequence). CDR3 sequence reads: CSAIGLAGDSYEQYF. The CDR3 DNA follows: TGCAGTGCTATAGGGCTAGCGGGAGACTCCTACGAGCAGTACTTC.

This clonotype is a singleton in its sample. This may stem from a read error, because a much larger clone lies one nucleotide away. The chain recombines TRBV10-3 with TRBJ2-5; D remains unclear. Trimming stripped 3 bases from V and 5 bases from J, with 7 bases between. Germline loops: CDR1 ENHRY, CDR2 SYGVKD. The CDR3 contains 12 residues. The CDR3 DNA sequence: TGTGCCATCAGTGAATTCGGGGAGACCCAGTACTTC. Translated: CAISEFGETQYF.

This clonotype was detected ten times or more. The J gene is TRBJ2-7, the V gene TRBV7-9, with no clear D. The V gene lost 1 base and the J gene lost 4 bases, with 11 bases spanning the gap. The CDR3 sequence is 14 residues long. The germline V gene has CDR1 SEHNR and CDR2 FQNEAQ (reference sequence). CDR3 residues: CASSLGVSGYEQYF. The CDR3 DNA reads TGTGCCAGCAGCTTAGGGGTTTCGGGTTACGAGCAGTACTTC.

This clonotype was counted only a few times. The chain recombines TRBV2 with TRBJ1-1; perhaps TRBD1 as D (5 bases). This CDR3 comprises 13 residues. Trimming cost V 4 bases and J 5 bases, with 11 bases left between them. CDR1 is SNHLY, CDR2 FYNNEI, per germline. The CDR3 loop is CASSVGVGTEAFF. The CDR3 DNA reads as TGTGCCAGCAGTGTGGGGGTCGGGACTGAAGCTTTCTTT. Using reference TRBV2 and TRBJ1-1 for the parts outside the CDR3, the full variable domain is EPEVTQTPSHQVTQMGQEVILRCVPISNHLYFYWYRQILGQKVEFLVSFYNNEISEKSEIFDDQFSVERPDGSNFTLKIRSTKLEDSAMYFCASSVGVGTEAFFGQGTRLTVV.

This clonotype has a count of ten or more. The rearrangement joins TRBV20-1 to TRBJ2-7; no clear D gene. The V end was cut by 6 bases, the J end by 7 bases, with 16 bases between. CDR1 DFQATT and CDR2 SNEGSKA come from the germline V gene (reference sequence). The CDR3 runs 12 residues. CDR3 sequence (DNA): TGCAGTGCCGATAAAACCGTTACAGAGCAGTACTTC. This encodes CSADKTVTEQYF.

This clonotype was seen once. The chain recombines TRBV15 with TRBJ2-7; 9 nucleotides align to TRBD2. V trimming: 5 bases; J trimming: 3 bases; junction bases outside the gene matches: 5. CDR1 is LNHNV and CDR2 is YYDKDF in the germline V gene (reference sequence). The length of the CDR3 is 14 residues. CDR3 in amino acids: CATSPRLAVYEQYF. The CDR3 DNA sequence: TGTGCCACCAGCCCTCGACTAGCGGTCTACGAGCAGTACTTC.

CDR3 coding DNA: TGTGCCAGCAGCTTAGATCGGGTGGCGTTCTCCTATAATTCACCCCTCCACTTT. This translates into CASSLDRVAFSYNSPLHF. This rearrangement joins TRBV11-2 to TRBJ1-6, with D hard to call. Germline V CDR1 and CDR2: SGHAT, FQNNGV. This CDR3 has 18 residues. Trimming left V 0 bases short and J 0 bases short, with 12 bases between.

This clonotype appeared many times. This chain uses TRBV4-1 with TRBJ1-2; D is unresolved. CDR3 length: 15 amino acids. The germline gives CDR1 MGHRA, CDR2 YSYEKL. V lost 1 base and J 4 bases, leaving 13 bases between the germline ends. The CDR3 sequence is CASSQVVKPSYGYTF. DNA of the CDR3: TGCGCCAGCAGCCAAGTTGTTAAGCCCTCCTATGGCTACACCTTC.

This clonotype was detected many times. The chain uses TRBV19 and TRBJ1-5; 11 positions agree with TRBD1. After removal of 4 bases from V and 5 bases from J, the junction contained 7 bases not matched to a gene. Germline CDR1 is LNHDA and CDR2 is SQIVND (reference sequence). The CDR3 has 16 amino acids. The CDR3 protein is CASSTGQGARYQPQHF. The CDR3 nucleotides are TGTGCCAGTAGTACCGGACAGGGGGCGAGGTATCAGCCCCAGCATTTT. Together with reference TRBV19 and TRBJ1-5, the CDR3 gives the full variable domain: DGGITQSPKYLFRKEGQNVTLSCEQNLNHDAMYWYRQDPGQGLRLIYYSQIVNDFQKGDIAEGYSVSREKKESFPLTVTSAQKNPTAFYLCASSTGQGARYQPQHFGDGTRLSIL.